Each of the 13 T cell receptor beta chains below was sequenced from the same sample in a study of T cells in pancreatic ductal adenocarcinoma. Selected pancreatic ductal adenocarcinoma patients had undergone surgery without neoadjuvant therapy. The data were produced by immunoSEQ multiplex PCR, yet TCRdb's version contains in-frame clones alone and is incomplete. The sample contains roughly 100,000 clones, 90% to 95% of which appear only once. Sequencing was carried out using PBMCs. Source of these receptors: a human donor with pancreatic ductal adenocarcinoma.

The chain joins TRBV5-1 to TRBJ2-5, with TRBD2 identical over 7 bases. The CDR3 runs 14 residues. V was pared by 0 bases and J by 3 bases, with 2 bases of the junction left unmatched. Germline-derived CDR1 and CDR2 are SGHRS and YFSETQ. The CDR3 DNA follows: TGCGCCAGCAGCTTGGTGGGGGGGGAAGAGACCCAGTACTTC. Amino acid sequence: CASSLVGGEETQYF.

This chain connects TRBV30 to TRBJ1-4, with D unclear. The V end was cut by 2 bases, the J end by 8 bases, with 6 bases between. The length of the CDR3 is 11 residues. CDR1 and CDR2 from the germline V gene are GTSNPN and SVGIG (reference sequence). The CDR3 DNA reads as TGTGCCTGGAGTATACAGGAAAAACTGTTTTTT. Its protein is CAWSIQEKLFF.

This chain connects TRBV2 to TRBJ2-7; TRBD1 agrees at 8 bases. V was clipped by 8 bases and J by 0 bases; unmatched bases: 6. The CDR3 runs to 14 residues. Germline V gives CDR1 SNHLY, CDR2 FYNNEI. DNA for the CDR3: TGTGCCAGCGTACACGACAGGGGCTCCTACGAGCAGTACTTC. Translating it yields CASVHDRGSYEQYF.

The CDR3 bases are TGTGCCAGCAGCGTAGGGGGCTGGGGTGCCGGGACCCAGTACTTC. Translated, it gives CASSVGGWGAGTQYF. The chain combines TRBV9 with TRBJ2-5; D might be TRBD1 (5 bases). V was trimmed by 0 bases and J by 7 bases, leaving 16 bases between them. The CDR3 sequence is 15 residues long. The germline CDR1 and CDR2 sequences are SGDLS and YYNGEE.

The chain carries TRBV28 and TRBJ2-7; D possibly corresponds to TRBD1 (6 bases). The CDR3 runs to 13 residues. The V gene's germline CDR1 is MDHEN and CDR2 SYDVKM. The V gene lost 5 bases and the J gene lost 0 bases, with 8 bases spanning the gap. The CDR3 nucleotides are TGTGCCAGCAGTGACAGGCCCTCCTACGAGCAGTACTTC. It translates to CASSDRPSYEQYF.

The gene calls are TRBV2 and TRBJ2-3, with D perhaps matching TRBD2 (6 bases). Deletions cut 6 bases from V and 2 bases from J, with 9 bases between. The germline gives CDR1 SNHLY, CDR2 FYNNEI. The CDR3 is 13 residues long. The CDR3 DNA is TGTGCCAGCAGGAGGGAGGCCACAGATACGCAGTATTTT. The encoded protein is CASRREATDTQYF.

This clone came up once. The V call is TRBV6-6, the J call TRBJ1-4; D is ambiguous. Germline CDR1 and CDR2: MNHNY and SVGAGI (reference sequence). This CDR3 has 14 residues. V lost 0 bases and J 7 bases, leaving 9 bases between the germline ends. The CDR3 DNA follows: TGTGCCAGCAGTTACTCGGGAGATGGTGAAAAACTGTTTTTT. Amino acids: CASSYSGDGEKLFF.

This clone was seen a single time. V gene TRBV4-3 combines with J gene TRBJ2-7; D possibly corresponds to TRBD2 (6 bases). The CDR3 has 17 residues. In germline, CDR1 is LGHNA, CDR2 YSLEER. V lost 0 bases and J lost 4, with 19 bases in between. CDR3 protein: CASSQDLGTGVLYEQYF. The CDR3, as DNA: TGCGCCAGCAGCCAAGATCTAGGAACGGGAGTTTTGTACGAGCAGTACTTC.

The chain carries TRBV7-2 and TRBJ2-7; TRBD1 matches 9 bases. The CDR3 totals 14 residues. Trimming removed 5 bases from V and 2 bases from J; junction bases left unmatched: 4. Germline values: CDR1 SGHTA, CDR2 FQGNSA. The CDR3 DNA reads TGTGCCAGCAGCCTCGACAGGGGGGCCTACGAGCAGTACTTC. Protein: CASSLDRGAYEQYF.

The genes are TRBV15 and TRBJ2-5; 7 bases are shared with TRBD2. CDR1 is LNHNV and CDR2 is YYDKDF in the germline V gene (reference sequence). V shed 3 bases and J 3 bases; nucleotides not matched to a gene: 13. This CDR3 is 17 amino acids long. This CDR3 reads CATSSYGFRGGEETQYF. As DNA, the CDR3 is TGTGCCACCAGCAGTTATGGTTTTAGGGGAGGGGAAGAGACCCAGTACTTC.

This clone has just a few counts. An end of the junction does not agree with germline; a read error may underlie this. The CDR3 nucleotides read TGTGCCAGCAGCTTAAGGCTGTACTTT. Residues: CASSLRLYF. V usage is TRBV7-3 and J usage is TRBJ1-1, with no clear D. Germline V lookup: CDR1 SGHTA, CDR2 FQGTGA. CDR3 size: 9 residues.

The chain is built from TRBV5-1 and TRBJ2-1; 11 nucleotides line up with TRBD1. The CDR3 has 17 amino acids. The junction had 13 bases not matched to a gene; V was cut back by 7 bases and J by 4 bases. Germline V gene sequence: CDR1 SGHRS, CDR2 YFSETQ. The CDR3 sequence is CASRDRGSYNPYNEQFF. Here the CDR3 DNA reads TGCGCCAGCCGGGACAGGGGGTCTTATAATCCTTACAATGAGCAGTTCTTC. Full variable domain (rest looked up from reference TRBV5-1 and TRBJ2-1): KAGVTQTPRYLIKTRGQQVTLSCSPISGHRSVSWYQQTPGQGLQFLFEYFSETQRNKGNFPGRFSGRQFSNSRSEMNVSTLELGDSALYLCASRDRGSYNPYNEQFFGPGTRLTVL.

The chain carries TRBV11-2 and TRBJ2-7, with D perhaps matching TRBD2 (5 bases). This CDR3 has 13 residues. Trimming left V 10 bases short and J 4 bases short, with 17 bases between. Germline values: CDR1 SGHAT, CDR2 FQNNGV. The CDR3 region is CATRGIAKYEQYF. CDR3 nucleotide sequence: TGTGCCACCCGGGGAATAGCAAAGTACGAGCAGTACTTC.